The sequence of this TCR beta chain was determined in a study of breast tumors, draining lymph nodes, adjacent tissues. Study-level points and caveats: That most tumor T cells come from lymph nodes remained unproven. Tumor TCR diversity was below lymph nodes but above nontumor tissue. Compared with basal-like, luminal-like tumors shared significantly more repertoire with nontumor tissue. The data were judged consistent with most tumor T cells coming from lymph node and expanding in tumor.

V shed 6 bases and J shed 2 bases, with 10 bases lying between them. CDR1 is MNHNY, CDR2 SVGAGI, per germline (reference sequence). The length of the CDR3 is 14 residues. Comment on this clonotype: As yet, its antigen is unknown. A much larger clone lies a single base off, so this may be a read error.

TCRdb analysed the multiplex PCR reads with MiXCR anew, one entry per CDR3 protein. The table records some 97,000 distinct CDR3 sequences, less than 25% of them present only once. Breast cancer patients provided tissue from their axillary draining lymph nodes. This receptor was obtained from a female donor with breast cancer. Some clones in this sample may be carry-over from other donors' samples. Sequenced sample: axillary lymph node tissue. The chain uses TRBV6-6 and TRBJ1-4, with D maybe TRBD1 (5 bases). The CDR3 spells CASRRGYTNEKLFF. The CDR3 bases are TGTGCCAGCAGACGGGGGTATACTAATGAAAAACTGTTTTTT.